Below are 31 T cell receptor beta chains sequenced from a single sample in a study of control samples from healthy donors and cancer patients. Some clones are missing from TCRdb's copy, which holds only in-frame ones; the method was immunoSEQ multiplex PCR. The data show around 250,000 clones, over 75% seen once. Input material: PBMCs. These receptors came from a woman aged 60 to 75 with lung cancer.

This chain's CDR3 is CASSHCAGTNTGELFF. The CDR3 nucleotides are TGCGCCAGCAGTCACTGCGCCGGTACGAACACCGGGGAGCTGTTTTTT. The chain uses TRBV23-1 and TRBJ2-2; no firm D call. TRBV23-1 has ORF status, its function being uncertain. The CDR3 runs 16 residues. The V and J ends lost 3 bases and 0 bases respectively, with 11 bases between them.

This chain joins TRBV28 and TRBJ1-4; D is possibly TRBD1 (5 bases). V was trimmed by 5 bases and J by 6 bases, leaving 10 bases between them. Germline V CDR1 and CDR2: MDHEN, SYDVKM. This CDR3 comprises 13 residues. The CDR3 DNA reads TGTGCCAGCAGTACCCCGGGACATGAAAAACTGTTTTTT. Translated: CASSTPGHEKLFF.

The CDR3: CASSLGSTLSEKLFF. CDR3 DNA sequence: TGTGCCAGCAGCTTAGGGAGCACACTCAGTGAAAAACTGTTTTTT. The rearrangement joins TRBV7-9 to TRBJ1-4, with D uncertain. Germline CDR1 is SEHNR and CDR2 is FQNEAQ (reference sequence). The CDR3 covers 15 residues. Trimming removed 1 base from V and 7 bases from J, with 13 bases in between.

V and J are TRBV29-1 and TRBJ1-4, with 10 bases aligning to TRBD1. The germline CDR1 and CDR2 sequences are SQVTM and ANQGSEA. The CDR3 sequence is 15 residues long. V trimming: 5 bases; J trimming: 2 bases; junction bases outside the gene matches: 5. In DNA, the CDR3 is TGCAGCGTTACCGGGACAGGGGCCACTAATGAAAAACTGTTTTTT. Its translation is CSVTGTGATNEKLFF.

The chain is built from TRBV30 and TRBJ2-4; D is perhaps TRBD2 (5 bases). CDR1 is GTSNPN and CDR2 is SVGIG in the germline V gene (reference sequence). Trimming shortened V by 4 bases and J by 1 base, and 20 bases separated the two germline ends. The length of the CDR3 is 17 residues. Here the CDR3 DNA reads TGTGCCTGGAACCTAGGTGCGGGCTCAGTGGCCAAAAACATTCAGTACTTC. Protein product: CAWNLGAGSVAKNIQYF.

The rearrangement joins TRBV20-1 to TRBJ1-1, with 10 bases that match TRBD1. The trim removed 3 bases at V and 3 bases at J, leaving 7 bases unmatched. The length of the CDR3 is 15 residues. CDR1 and CDR2 from the germline V gene are DFQATT and SNEGSKA (reference sequence). The CDR3 region is CSASDPGTGDTEAFF. The DNA for the CDR3 is TGCAGTGCTAGTGATCCCGGGACAGGGGACACTGAAGCTTTCTTT.

The chain carries TRBV6-5 and TRBJ1-2; D perhaps matches TRBD1 (5 bases). Trimming took off 7 bases at V and 8 bases at J, with 14 bases between the two ends. The CDR3 sequence is 12 residues long. Germline V gives CDR1 MNHEY, CDR2 SVGAGI. CDR3 loop: CASTSGVWGYTF. The CDR3 DNA is TGTGCCAGCACTTCGGGGGTCTGGGGCTACACCTTC.

V usage is TRBV19 and J usage is TRBJ1-5, with a weak D call TRBD1 (5 bases). The CDR3 extends over 15 amino acids. The germline CDR1 and CDR2 sequences are LNHDA and SQIVND (reference sequence). The V and J ends lost 7 bases and 4 bases respectively, with 17 bases between them. CDR3 protein: CASNSRGNWNQPQHF. CDR3 coding DNA: TGTGCCAGTAATTCGCGGGGGAATTGGAATCAGCCCCAGCATTTT.

The chain employs TRBV3-1 (or the pseudogene TRBV3-2) and TRBJ1-1; perhaps TRBD1 as D (5 bases). The germline V gene has CDR1 LGHDT and CDR2 YNNKEL (reference sequence). Trimming shortened V by 2 bases and J by 4 bases, and 14 bases separated the two germline ends. This CDR3 has 15 residues. CDR3 sequence reads: CASSQRRGAGTEAFF. CDR3 DNA: TGTGCCAGCAGCCAACGGAGGGGTGCAGGCACTGAAGCTTTCTTT.

This chain links TRBV5-5 with TRBJ2-7; a possible D gene is TRBD1 (6 bases). V lost 4 bases to trimming and J lost 3 bases, with 14 bases between them. CDR1 and CDR2 (germline): SGHKS, YYEKEE (reference sequence). The CDR3 spans 14 residues. CDR3 region: CASSNGQIRYEQYF. The CDR3, as DNA: TGTGCCAGCAGCAACGGACAGATCCGCTACGAGCAGTACTTC.

The chain employs TRBV11-2 and TRBJ2-3, with 11 bases fitting TRBD2. There are 16 residues in the CDR3. The V gene's germline CDR1 is SGHAT and CDR2 FQNNGV. The J segment lost 3 bases and the V segment lost 2 bases, leaving 4 bases of the junction unmatched. The CDR3 is CASSLLAGGGTDTQYF. DNA of the CDR3: TGTGCCAGCAGCTTACTAGCGGGAGGCGGAACAGATACGCAGTATTTT.

The V and J genes are TRBV6-5 and TRBJ2-4; D is perhaps TRBD2 (5 bases). V shed 10 bases and J shed 5 bases, with 18 bases lying between them. The CDR3 has 14 amino acids. Per germline, CDR1 MNHEY and CDR2 SVGAGI. The CDR3 loop reads CATQRTRAQNIQYF. DNA of the CDR3: TGTGCCACCCAAAGAACGAGGGCGCAAAACATTCAGTACTTC.

The V call is TRBV5-1, the J call TRBJ2-1, with D possibly matching TRBD1 (5 bases). The CDR3 extends over 13 amino acids. V gave up 5 bases and J gave up 7 bases, with 13 bases separating them. Germline V gives CDR1 SGHRS, CDR2 YFSETQ. The CDR3 nucleotides are TGCGCCAGCAGATCGACTCAGGGAAATGAGCAGTTCTTC. Translating it yields CASRSTQGNEQFF.

This chain joins TRBV28 and TRBJ2-3; 12 bases line up with TRBD2. This CDR3 contains 14 residues. CDR1 and CDR2 from the germline V gene are MDHEN and SYDVKM. Germline trimming cut 3 bases from V and 5 bases from J; bases unmatched to any gene: 0. The DNA for the CDR3 is TGTGCCAGCAGTTTGGGACTAGCGGGAGATACGCAGTATTTT. This encodes CASSLGLAGDTQYF.

The chain has TRBV7-3 and TRBJ2-3; 11 bases match TRBD2. Losses at the gene ends were 5 bases for V and 4 bases for J; bases not matched to a gene: 8. The CDR3 spans 16 residues. CDR1 and CDR2 (germline): SGHTA, FQGTGA. The DNA of the CDR3 is TGTGCCAGCAGCGCTACTAGCGGGGGAGGATCAGATACGCAGTATTTT. It is translated as CASSATSGGGSDTQYF. The variable domain in full, with the rest retrieved from reference TRBV7-3 and TRBJ2-3, is GAGVSQTPSNKVTEKGKYVELRCDPISGHTALYWYRQSLGQGPEFLIYFQGTGAADDSGLPNDRFFAVRPEGSVSTLKIQRTERGDSAVYLCASSATSGGGSDTQYFGPGTRLTVL.

The chain carries TRBV2 and TRBJ2-3, with TRBD1 as a possible D gene (6 bases). The germline CDR1 and CDR2 sequences are SNHLY and FYNNEI. Trimming shortened V by 7 bases and J by 2 bases, and 13 bases separated the two germline ends. This CDR3 has 14 amino acids. Written as DNA, the CDR3 is TGTGCCAGCACTAGGACAGCCGTCACAGATACGCAGTATTTT. As protein: CASTRTAVTDTQYF. The full variable domain, in which reference TRBV2 and TRBJ2-3 provide the parts outside the CDR3, is EPEVTQTPSHQVTQMGQEVILRCVPISNHLYFYWYRQILGQKVEFLVSFYNNEISEKSEIFDDQFSVERPDGSNFTLKIRSTKLEDSAMYFCASTRTAVTDTQYFGPGTRLTVL.

V and J are TRBV15 and TRBJ2-1; 9 nucleotides agree with TRBD2. Germline CDR1 LNHNV, CDR2 YYDKDF (reference sequence). There are 18 residues in the CDR3. Trimming at V came to 1 base and at J to 5 bases, leaving 12 bases not matched to a gene. In DNA, the CDR3 is TGTGCCACCAGCAGAGTCAAACCCGGGACTAGCATCCACAATGAGCAGTTCTTC. It translates to CATSRVKPGTSIHNEQFF. Variable domain in full (rest from reference TRBV15 and TRBJ2-1): DAMVIQNPRYQVTQFGKPVTLSCSQTLNHNVMYWYQQKSSQAPKLLFHYYDKDFNNEADTPDNFQSRRPNTSFCFLDIRSPGLGDTAMYLCATSRVKPGTSIHNEQFFGPGTRLTVL.

The chain carries TRBV5-5 and TRBJ2-7, with a tentative D call TRBD1 (6 bases). The V end lost 0 bases, the J end lost 2 bases, and 12 bases lay between the germline ends. Germline V gene sequence: CDR1 SGHKS, CDR2 YYEKEE (reference sequence). CDR3 length equals 15 residues. CDR3 sequence: CASSLGQGSAYEQYF. In DNA form, the CDR3 reads TGTGCCAGCAGCTTGGGCCAGGGGTCTGCCTACGAGCAGTACTTC.

V and J are TRBV27 and TRBJ1-4; no definite D call. The CDR3 has 16 residues. Germline CDR1 reads MNHEY; CDR2 reads SMNVEV (reference sequence). Trimming took 6 bases from V and 7 from J, leaving 21 bases between them. CDR3 coding DNA: TGTGCCAGCAGCTCTGCCGCCTCCGTGGTCGGTGAAAAACTGTTTTTT. It yields the protein CASSSAASVVGEKLFF.

This clone occurred a few times. Other DNA sequences in this specimen translate into the identical CDR3. The chain is built from TRBV6-4 and TRBJ2-7, with no clear D. The V end lost 3 bases, the J end lost 0 bases, and 6 bases lay between the germline ends. Germline-derived CDR1 and CDR2 are MRHNA and SNTAGT. This CDR3 comprises 13 residues. As DNA, the CDR3 is TGTGCCAGCAGTGAAGGGCCCTCCTACGAGCAGTACTTC. Its translation: CASSEGPSYEQYF.

The chain joins TRBV15 to TRBJ2-7; D assignment may be TRBD1 or TRBD2 (5 bases each). The CDR3 covers 14 residues. The germline V and J ends were trimmed by 4 bases and 5 bases, with 15 bases remaining between them. Germline values: CDR1 LNHNV, CDR2 YYDKDF (reference sequence). As DNA, the CDR3 is TGTGCCACCAGCAAACGGGACCAAAGCCACGAGCAGTACTTC. The encoded protein is CATSKRDQSHEQYF.

The V call is TRBV29-1, the J call TRBJ1-5; D ambiguous. The V gene lost 4 bases and the J gene lost 5 bases, with 15 bases spanning the gap. The germline V gene has CDR1 SQVTM and CDR2 ANQGSEA. The CDR3 length is 14 residues. CDR3 sequence (DNA): TGCAGCGTTGTAACGGATCGGAGGGATCAGCCCCAGCATTTT. Its protein product is CSVVTDRRDQPQHF. Based on the CDR3 plus reference TRBV29-1 and TRBJ1-5, the full variable domain is SAVISQKPSRDICQRGTSLTIQCQVDSQVTMMFWYRQQPGQSLTLIATANQGSEATYESGFVIDKFPISRPNLTFSTLTVSNMSPEDSSIYLCSVVTDRRDQPQHFGDGTRLSIL.

V gene TRBV10-1 combines with J gene TRBJ1-5; a weak D match, TRBD1 (6 bases). The CDR3 length is 13 residues. V was shortened by 6 bases and J by 8 bases, with 14 bases between the two germline ends. Germline CDR1 reads WNHNN; CDR2 reads SYGVQD (reference sequence). The CDR3 spells CASSGTTREPQHF. The CDR3 DNA reads as TGCGCCAGCAGCGGGACAACCCGGGAGCCCCAGCATTTT.

The chain recombines TRBV11-2 with TRBJ1-6, with D perhaps matching TRBD1 (5 bases). The V end was cut by 5 bases, the J end by 6 bases, with 11 bases between. CDR3 size: 14 residues. Germline V gene sequence: CDR1 SGHAT, CDR2 FQNNGV. The CDR3 DNA sequence: TGTGCCAGCAGCCCCCCTAGGGGTAATTCACCCCTCCACTTT. As protein: CASSPPRGNSPLHF.

This chain links TRBV27 with TRBJ2-1; D possibly corresponds to TRBD2 (5 bases). Per the germline V gene, CDR1 is MNHEY and CDR2 is SMNVEV (reference sequence). The CDR3 consists of 13 residues. V lost 6 bases and J 4 bases, leaving 10 bases between the germline ends. The CDR3 DNA follows: TGTGCCAGCAGACGGACTTCATACAATGAGCAGTTCTTC. This encodes CASRRTSYNEQFF.

The rearrangement links TRBV3-1 (or the pseudogene TRBV3-2) to TRBJ2-2, with 7 bases aligning to TRBD1. The CDR3 is made up of 14 amino acids. The junction had 4 bases not matched to a gene; V was cut back by 4 bases and J by 5 bases. From germline, CDR1 is LGHDT and CDR2 YNNKEL (reference sequence). For the CDR3, the DNA is TGTGCCAGCAGCCGACGGGACAGTACCGGGGAGCTGTTTTTT. As protein: CASSRRDSTGELFF.

The rearrangement joins TRBV2 to TRBJ2-2; 8 bases line up with TRBD1. CDR1 is SNHLY, CDR2 FYNNEI, per germline. The junction had 4 bases not matched to a gene; V was cut back by 7 bases and J by 0 bases. This CDR3 is 15 amino acids long. DNA of the CDR3: TGTGCCAGCAATTGGGGACAGGCGAACACCGGGGAGCTGTTTTTT. Amino acids: CASNWGQANTGELFF.

The chain carries TRBV2 and TRBJ1-2; no definite D call. Germline CDR1 SNHLY, CDR2 FYNNEI. With 1 base removed from V and 10 bases from J, the gap between germline ends came to 13 bases. The CDR3 has 13 amino acids. The CDR3, as DNA: TGTGCCAGCAGTGAAGTGGCCACTAAGTCCTACACCTTC. It yields the protein CASSEVATKSYTF.

The J gene is TRBJ2-5, the V gene TRBV15, with D possibly being TRBD2 (6 bases). Germline CDR1 LNHNV, CDR2 YYDKDF (reference sequence). The CDR3 has 15 amino acids. With 5 bases removed from V and 5 bases from J, the gap between germline ends came to 18 bases. CDR3 loop: CATSGSSVGVETQYF. The CDR3 DNA reads as TGTGCCACCAGCGGTTCTAGCGTAGGGGTGGAGACCCAGTACTTC.

This CDR3 is CASSPGQDGNEQFF. The CDR3 DNA reads TGTGCCAGCAGCCCGGGACAAGACGGCAATGAGCAGTTCTTC. The V and J genes are TRBV3-1 (or the pseudogene TRBV3-2) and TRBJ2-1, with D tentatively TRBD1 (6 bases). Germline lookup yields CDR1 LGHDT and CDR2 YNNKEL (reference sequence). V lost 4 bases and J 6 bases, leaving 13 bases between the germline ends. This CDR3 has 14 residues.

This clone has just a few counts. The chain has TRBV5-6 and TRBJ2-7; maybe TRBD1 (5 bases). The CDR3 covers 15 residues. Germline-derived CDR1 and CDR2 are SGHDT and YYEEEE. The V and J ends lost 3 bases and 2 bases respectively, with 15 bases between them. CDR3 in amino acids: CASSSNGHFPYEQYF. CDR3 sequence (DNA): TGTGCCAGCAGCTCGAACGGACACTTCCCCTACGAGCAGTACTTC.